This T cell receptor (beta chain) came from a study of T cell repertoires in cytomegalovirus infection. About the study: Well-studied HLA-B-restricted CMV epitopes were used in the study alongside recently identified HLA-C-restricted ones. In public TCR beta signatures, there were indications of both CMV infection and matching HLA type.

TCRdb used MiXCR to reprocess the reads, holding one entry per CDR3 protein. The sample lists 69,000 or so distinct CDR3 sequences, approximately 30% occurring once. Study-wide results and caveats: HLA-C-restricted CMV clonotypes gave the most frequent clonotype in two of eight donors. Cumulated frequencies of public TCR beta families served to identify carriers of CMV plus the relevant HLA.

With respect to this clonotype: The antigen is undetermined.

The germline CDR1 and CDR2 sequences are SGHRS and YFSETQ. The CDR3 totals 12 residues. Trimming took off 5 bases at V and 5 bases at J, with 11 bases between the two ends. The input for sequencing was CD8+ T cells from cultured PBMCs, taken from culture after CMV antigen stimulation. The chain combines TRBV5-1 with TRBJ2-7; D is undetermined. This sequence was found in a human donor in good health (CMV status not recorded). Some clones in this sample may be carry-over from other donors' samples. The CDR3 coding sequence is TGCGCCAGCAGTCTCCTCGACGACGAGCAGTACTTC. It yields the protein CASSLLDDEQYF.